These 21 T cell receptor beta chains were sequenced from one sample in a study of blood T cell repertoires in COVID-19. The assay was immunoSEQ multiplex PCR, and TCRdb's table has in-frame clones only and misses some. In the table there are approximately 240,000 clones, about 85% of which are singletons. Sequenced: peripheral blood. The origin of the receptors is a woman between 18 and 30 years old who had recovered from COVID-19.

A remark on this clone: The junction differs from germline at one of its ends, possibly a read error. This chain joins TRBV3-1 (or the pseudogene TRBV3-2) and TRBJ1-5; weak D call: TRBD1 (6 bases). This CDR3 comprises 12 residues. CDR1 and CDR2 from the germline V gene are LGHDT and YNNKEL (reference sequence). The CDR3 DNA sequence: TGTGCCAGCAGTCACTCGGGACAAGGATTCCTTTTT. This gives the protein CASSHSGQGFLF.

This chain joins TRBV20-1 and TRBJ2-7; D possibly corresponds to TRBD1 (6 bases). Germline loops: CDR1 DFQATT, CDR2 SNEGSKA (reference sequence). Trimming cost V 7 bases and J 5 bases, with 12 bases left between them. This CDR3 region has 11 residues. CDR3 coding DNA: TGCAGTGTGTACAGGGTAAACGAGCAGTACTTC. Translated: CSVYRVNEQYF.

The chain is built from TRBV11-2 and TRBJ2-1; D ambiguous. The germline CDR1 and CDR2 sequences are SGHAT and FQNNGV. V lost 8 bases to trimming and J lost 9 bases, with 14 bases between them. The CDR3 covers 12 residues. Here the CDR3 reads CASRRYEVEQFF. The CDR3 bases are TGTGCCAGCCGTAGATATGAGGTTGAGCAGTTCTTC.

V usage is TRBV6-5 and J usage is TRBJ1-2, with TRBD1 as a possible D gene (5 bases). This CDR3 has 13 amino acids. Germline values: CDR1 MNHEY, CDR2 SVGAGI. Trimming stripped 4 bases from V and 4 bases from J, with 10 bases between. CDR3 loop: CASSLRGIYGYTF. The CDR3 DNA reads as TGTGCCAGCAGTTTAAGGGGAATCTATGGCTACACCTTC.

V gene TRBV9 combines with J gene TRBJ2-3; 8 nucleotides line up with TRBD2. From germline, CDR1 is SGDLS and CDR2 YYNGEE. There are 17 residues in the CDR3. V shed 3 bases, J shed 0 bases, and the junction held 9 bases outside the gene matches. For the CDR3, the DNA is TGTGCCAGCAGCGGCGGTTCCTCTAGCGGGAGCACAGATACGCAGTATTTT. Encoded protein: CASSGGSSSGSTDTQYF.

The chain employs TRBV5-4 and TRBJ1-1, with 9 bases aligning to TRBD1. V lost 0 bases, J lost 8 bases, and 5 bases stayed unmatched. The CDR3 totals 14 residues. Germline assignment: CDR1 SGHNT and CDR2 YYREEE (reference sequence). The CDR3 sequence is CASSLEGTGREAFF. CDR3 nucleotide sequence: TGTGCCAGCAGCTTGGAGGGGACAGGGCGCGAAGCTTTCTTT.

This chain links TRBV25-1 with TRBJ1-1; tentatively, D is TRBD1 (5 bases). Germline CDR1 reads MGHDK; CDR2 reads SYGVNS. V lost 2 bases to trimming and J lost 4 bases, with 11 bases between them. The CDR3 contains 14 residues. The CDR3 nucleotides are TGTGCCAGCAGTGAACCGGGGGGGGGCACTGAAGCTTTCTTT. Translation: CASSEPGGGTEAFF.

This chain uses TRBV5-5 with TRBJ1-3; 7 bases fit TRBD1. This CDR3 is built from 18 residues. CDR1 and CDR2 from the germline V gene are SGHKS and YYEKEE (reference sequence). Losses at the gene ends were 4 bases for V and 0 bases for J; bases not matched to a gene: 13. The DNA for the CDR3 is TGTGCCAGCAGCATCCTACCCGGGACAGCGAGCTCTGGAAACACCATATATTTT. The encoded protein is CASSILPGTASSGNTIYF. Variable domain in full (rest from reference TRBV5-5 and TRBJ1-3): DAGVTQSPTHLIKTRGQQVTLRCSPISGHKSVSWYQQVLGQGPQFIFQYYEKEERGRGNFPDRFSARQFPNYSSELNVNALLLGDSALYLCASSILPGTASSGNTIYFGEGSWLTVV.

The rearrangement joins TRBV12-5 to TRBJ2-1; D remains unclear. This CDR3 region has 13 residues. Trimming left V 5 bases short and J 4 bases short, with 9 bases between. Germline V CDR1 and CDR2: LGHNT, FRNRAP. In DNA, the CDR3 is TGTGCTAGTGGTCTAGACGTATACAATGAGCAGTTCTTC. This sequence encodes CASGLDVYNEQFF.

The V and J genes are TRBV7-6 and TRBJ1-1; tentative D call: TRBD1 (5 bases). Per the germline V gene, CDR1 is SGHVS and CDR2 is FNYEAQ. The ends were cut back, 0 bases at V and 2 bases at J, with 7 bases in the middle. This CDR3 has 14 residues. The CDR3: CASSLAGVNTEAFF. The CDR3 DNA sequence: TGTGCCAGCAGCTTAGCAGGGGTCAACACTGAAGCTTTCTTT.

The rearrangement uses TRBV7-3 and TRBJ2-3; perhaps TRBD2 as D (5 bases). The V end was cut by 5 bases, the J end by 5 bases, with 14 bases between. The CDR3 runs 14 residues. CDR1 is SGHTA and CDR2 is FQGTGA in the germline V gene. Here the CDR3 DNA reads TGTGCCAGCAGCCTGCTAGCAGACCTAGATACGCAGTATTTT. It codes for CASSLLADLDTQYF.

The J gene is TRBJ2-3, the V gene TRBV6-2 or TRBV6-3; 11 bases map to TRBD2. With V trimmed by 4 bases and J by 0 bases, 15 bases remained unmatched. The CDR3 totals 20 residues. Germline CDR1 is MNHEY and CDR2 is SVGEGT. The CDR3 DNA reads as TGTGCCAGCAGTTTTTCCCCCGGGACTAGCGGTATTCCTAGCACAGATACGCAGTATTTT. Protein product: CASSFSPGTSGIPSTDTQYF.

The chain carries TRBV25-1 and TRBJ1-1; TRBD1 might be the D (5 bases). The V end was cut by 3 bases, the J end by 1 base, with 9 bases between. Germline V CDR1 and CDR2: MGHDK, SYGVNS. The CDR3 is 14 amino acids. CDR3 amino acids: CASSEGPQNTEAFF. CDR3 DNA sequence: TGTGCCAGCAGTGAGGGGCCTCAGAACACTGAAGCTTTCTTT.

This rearrangement joins TRBV4-1 to TRBJ2-5, with D possibly matching TRBD1 (5 bases). This CDR3 has 16 residues. The germline V and J ends were trimmed by 3 bases and 5 bases, with 19 bases remaining between them. Germline assignment: CDR1 MGHRA and CDR2 YSYEKL. As DNA, the CDR3 is TGCGCCAGCAGCCAGGGTACCCTGGGGCAGGAGGAGACCCAGTACTTC. Its translation: CASSQGTLGQEETQYF.

CDR3 loop: CASAEAYNQPQHF. The CDR3, as DNA: TGTGCCAGCGCCGAAGCCTACAATCAGCCCCAGCATTTT. V usage is TRBV7-2 and J usage is TRBJ1-5; D unresolved. Germline-derived CDR1 and CDR2 are SGHTA and FQGNSA. This CDR3 is 13 amino acids long. Trimming took off 8 bases at V and 3 bases at J, with 11 bases between the two ends.

This chain joins TRBV12-3 or TRBV12-4 and TRBJ1-2, with 8 bases matching TRBD1. This CDR3 region has 13 residues. V trimming: 5 bases; J trimming: 4 bases; junction bases outside the gene matches: 3. The CDR3 loop is CASSQGQGYGYTF. CDR3 nucleotide sequence: TGTGCCAGCAGTCAAGGACAGGGCTATGGCTACACCTTC.

This sequence joins TRBV5-1 and TRBJ2-1; 10 positions agree with TRBD2. Germline V CDR1 and CDR2: SGHRS, YFSETQ. V trimming: 4 bases; J trimming: 9 bases; junction bases outside the gene matches: 13. This CDR3 comprises 16 residues. The DNA of the CDR3 is TGCGCCAGCAGCCCACGGCCCCTAGCGGGAGAGGGTGAGCAGTTCTTC. This gives the protein CASSPRPLAGEGEQFF.

The chain joins TRBV30 to TRBJ2-5; D not resolved. CDR3 length equals 14 residues. The V end was cut by 8 bases, the J end by 3 bases, with 19 bases between. In germline, CDR1 is GTSNPN, CDR2 SVGIG (reference sequence). This CDR3 reads CAPPSGEQKETQYF. The CDR3 nucleotides are TGTGCCCCTCCCTCGGGTGAGCAAAAAGAGACCCAGTACTTC.

DNA of the CDR3: TGTGCCAGCAGTGATTGGGCTAACGAGCAGTACTTC. Translated, it gives CASSDWANEQYF. The chain links TRBV2 to TRBJ2-7; D not certain. V shed 3 bases and J shed 5 bases, with 8 bases lying between them. Germline CDR1 reads SNHLY; CDR2 reads FYNNEI. There are 12 residues in the CDR3.

This clone was counted between two and nine times. J is TRBJ1-6 and V is TRBV7-2, with D possibly TRBD1 on 5 matching bases. The CDR3 is 14 residues long. Germline V CDR1 and CDR2: SGHTA, FQGNSA. The V end lost 1 base, the J end lost 9 bases, and 10 bases lay between the germline ends. The CDR3, as DNA: TGTGCCAGCAGCTTAGTGGGGGGTACTTCACCCCTCCACTTT. Amino acids: CASSLVGGTSPLHF. The full variable domain, rest sourced from reference TRBV7-2 and TRBJ1-6, is GAGVSQSPSNKVTEKGKDVELRCDPISGHTALYWYRQSLGQGLEFLIYFQGNSAPDKSGLPSDRFSAERTGGSVSTLTIQRTQQEDSAVYLCASSLVGGTSPLHFGNGTRLTVT.

This clone turned up a few times. The V and J genes are TRBV3-1 (or the pseudogene TRBV3-2) and TRBJ2-7; D unclear. V was trimmed by 1 base and J by 10 bases, leaving 14 bases between them. CDR1 and CDR2 (germline): LGHDT, YNNKEL (reference sequence). The CDR3 sequence is 13 residues long. CDR3 region: CASSQAAAVVQYF. The CDR3 DNA is TGTGCCAGCAGCCAAGCTGCGGCCGTGGTTCAGTACTTC.